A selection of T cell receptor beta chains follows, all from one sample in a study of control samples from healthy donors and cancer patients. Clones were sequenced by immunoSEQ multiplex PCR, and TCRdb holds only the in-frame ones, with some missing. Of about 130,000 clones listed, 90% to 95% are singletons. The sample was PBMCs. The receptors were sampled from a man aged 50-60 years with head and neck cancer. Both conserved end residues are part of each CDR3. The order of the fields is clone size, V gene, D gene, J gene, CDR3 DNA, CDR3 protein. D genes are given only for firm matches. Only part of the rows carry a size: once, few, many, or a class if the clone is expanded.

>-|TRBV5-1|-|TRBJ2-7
TGCGCCAGCAGCTTGTCAGGGTCTACGGAGCAGTACTTC
CASSLSGSTEQYF
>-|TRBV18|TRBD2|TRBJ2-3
TGTGCCAGCTCATCACTAGCGGGGGGCACAGATACGCAGTATTTT
CASSSLAGGTDTQYF
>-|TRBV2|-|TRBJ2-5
TGTGCCAGCAGTGATCACGACCCGGGGCAGACCCAGTACTTC
CASSDHDPGQTQYF
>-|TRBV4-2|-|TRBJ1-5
TGTGCCAGCAGCCAAGATTTTGCAGGTCGACGGCATTTT
CASSQDFAGRRHF
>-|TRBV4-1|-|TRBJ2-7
TGCGCCAGCAGCCAAGATGGGACGTACGAGCAGTACTTC
CASSQDGTYEQYF
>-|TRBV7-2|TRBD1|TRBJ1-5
TGTGCCAGCAGCTGGGACAGCTATAGCAATCAGCCCCAGCATTTT
CASSWDSYSNQPQHF
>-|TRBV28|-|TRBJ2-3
TGTGCCAGCCTGAGCGGGAGCACAGATACGCAGTATTTT
CASLSGSTDTQYF
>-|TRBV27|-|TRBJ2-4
TGTGCCAGCAGTTTCCTCACGGGGTTAGCCAAAAACATTCAGTACTTC
CASSFLTGLAKNIQYF
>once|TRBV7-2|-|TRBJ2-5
TGTGCCAGCAGCTTAGTGGTTAGCGGCCAAGAGACCCAGTACTTC
CASSLVVSGQETQYF
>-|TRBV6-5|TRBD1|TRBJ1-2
TGTGCCACCCTACGGCAGGGGGGCTATGGCTACACCTTC
CATLRQGGYGYTF
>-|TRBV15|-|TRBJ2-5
TGTGCCACCAGCAACCCCGGACAGGAGACCCAGTACTTC
CATSNPGQETQYF
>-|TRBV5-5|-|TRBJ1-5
TGTGCCAGCAGCTTTTACACCAGCAATCAGCCCCAGCATTTT
CASSFYTSNQPQHF
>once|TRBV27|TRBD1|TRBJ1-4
TGTGCCAGCAGTTTGACAGGGGGCCAATCGGTGTTTTTT
CASSLTGGQSVFF
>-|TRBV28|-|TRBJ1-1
TGTGCCAGCAGTTTGATACAGCCGAACACTGAAGCTTTCTTT
CASSLIQPNTEAFF
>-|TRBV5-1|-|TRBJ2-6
TGCGCCAGCAGCTTGGGAGGAGGGGCTGGGGCCAACGTCCTGACTTTC
CASSLGGGAGANVLTF
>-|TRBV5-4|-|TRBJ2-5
TGTGCCAGCAGCTTGGGGGGGGTGGGATCGCGGACCCAGTACTTC
CASSLGGVGSRTQYF
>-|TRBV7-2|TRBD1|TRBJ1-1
TGTGCCAGCAGCCGACAGGGGTATGAAGCTTTCTTT
CASSRQGYEAFF
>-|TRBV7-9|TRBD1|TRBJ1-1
TGTGCCAGCAGTTATGAGAGGGACAGCGAAGCTTTCTTT
CASSYERDSEAFF
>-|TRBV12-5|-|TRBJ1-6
TGTGCTAGTGGTTTGAGGGGGAGTAATTCACCCCTCCACTTT
CASGLRGSNSPLHF
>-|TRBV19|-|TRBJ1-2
TGTGCCAGTAGTATCGCGGCAGGGACTATCTATGGCTACACCTTC
CASSIAAGTIYGYTF
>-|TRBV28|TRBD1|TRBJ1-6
TGTGCCAGCGCCCGGGAGGGGACAGGGGGTTCACCCCTCCACTTT
CASAREGTGGSPLHF
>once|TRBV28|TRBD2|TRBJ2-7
TGTGCCACCACCAGAGGCGGGGGGGCATTCCACGAGCAGTACTTC
CATTRGGGAFHEQYF
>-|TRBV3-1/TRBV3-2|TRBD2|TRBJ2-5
TGTGCCAGCAGCCAGGGCGGGGGGGCCTTTGAGACCCAGTACTTC
CASSQGGGAFETQYF
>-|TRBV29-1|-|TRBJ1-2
TGCAGCGTTGAAGAGTGGGGAAACTATGGCTACACCTTC
CSVEEWGNYGYTF
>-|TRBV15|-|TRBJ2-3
TGTGCCACCAGTCCCTCGGGGGGCCGGTTGGATACGCAGTATTTT
CATSPSGGRLDTQYF
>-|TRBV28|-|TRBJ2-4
TGTGCCAGCAGTTCCTCGAGGAACATTCAGTACTTC
CASSSSRNIQYF
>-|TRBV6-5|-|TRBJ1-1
TGTGCCAGCAGTTACTCGTTACTCCGGGTGAACACTGAAGCTTTCTTT
CASSYSLLRVNTEAFF